This passage covers 12 T cell receptor beta chains from one sample sequenced in a study of blood T cell repertoires in COVID-19. The protocol was immunoSEQ multiplex PCR, while the TCRdb copy is restricted to in-frame clones and leaves out a portion. The table shows about 200,000 clones, with 70% to 90% occurring only once. The sequenced material came from peripheral blood. Receptors were obtained from a man aged 45-65 years with COVID-19, enrolled during active disease.

In this sample, this clone turned up a few times. The chain has TRBV27 and TRBJ1-2; 8 bases are shared with TRBD1. This CDR3 is 15 amino acids long. The V gene end was trimmed by 4 bases and the J gene end by 4 bases; junction bases not matched to a gene: 8. Per germline, CDR1 MNHEY and CDR2 SMNVEV (reference sequence). The CDR3 spells CASSSLQGVRYGYTF. The DNA for the CDR3 is TGTGCCAGCAGTTCCCTACAGGGGGTTCGCTATGGCTACACCTTC.

The chain joins TRBV5-1 to TRBJ2-2; the match to TRBD1 covers 8 bases. CDR3 length: 16 amino acids. Trimming removed 0 bases from V and 4 bases from J; junction bases left unmatched: 5. CDR1 is SGHRS and CDR2 is YFSETQ in the germline V gene. CDR3 DNA sequence: TGCGCCAGCAGCTTGGGACAGGGGATGGGCACCGGGGAGCTGTTTTTT. Residues: CASSLGQGMGTGELFF.

The chain is built from TRBV6-5 and TRBJ2-3, with D tentatively TRBD2 (6 bases). The CDR3 is made up of 15 amino acids. The V end lost 4 bases, the J end lost 6 bases, and 17 bases lay between the germline ends. CDR1 is MNHEY, CDR2 SVGAGI, per germline. CDR3 sequence: CASSLRDSQMDTQYF. CDR3 nucleotides: TGTGCCAGCAGTTTAAGGGACTCTCAGATGGATACGCAGTATTTT.

The chain employs TRBV10-3 and TRBJ1-2; D not resolved. Germline V gene lookup returns CDR1 ENHRY and CDR2 SYGVKD. The CDR3 covers 13 residues. Trimming stripped 4 bases from V and 5 bases from J, with 11 bases between. This CDR3 reads CAISGGLEYGYTF. CDR3 DNA: TGTGCCATCAGTGGAGGGTTGGAGTATGGCTACACCTTC.

The V and J genes are TRBV5-1 and TRBJ2-4; D might be TRBD1 (6 bases). The CDR3 sequence is 16 residues long. CDR1 and CDR2 (germline): SGHRS, YFSETQ. V lost 4 bases, J lost 1 base, and 15 bases lay in between. As DNA, the CDR3 is TGCGCCAGCAGCAACATGGGGGCGAGGGCCAAAAACATTCAGTACTTC. It codes for CASSNMGARAKNIQYF.

J is TRBJ1-2 and V is TRBV5-4; TRBD1 aligns across 8 bases. V lost 3 bases, J lost 5 bases, and 12 bases stayed unmatched. CDR1 and CDR2 (germline): SGHNT, YYREEE (reference sequence). CDR3 length: 16 residues. The DNA for the CDR3 is TGTGCCAGCAGCTCAATGACAGGGGACGGGAGGTATGGCTACACCTTC. The encoded protein is CASSSMTGDGRYGYTF.

Only one count was recorded for this clone. The rearrangement uses TRBV7-2 and TRBJ2-7; TRBD1 aligns across 7 bases. The CDR3 covers 13 residues. V trimming: 5 bases; J trimming: 5 bases; junction bases outside the gene matches: 6. Germline CDR1 and CDR2: SGHTA and FQGNSA. The CDR3 sequence: CASSRRQGNEQYF. The CDR3 nucleotides are TGTGCCAGCAGCAGGAGACAGGGAAACGAGCAGTACTTC.

This clone was counted a few times. The chain couples TRBV5-4 to TRBJ2-4; 9 bases match TRBD1. The V gene's germline CDR1 is SGHNT and CDR2 YYREEE (reference sequence). This CDR3 is 14 amino acids long. V trimming: 4 bases; J trimming: 6 bases; junction bases outside the gene matches: 5. CDR3 loop: CASSVGDRANIQYF. The CDR3 nucleotides are TGTGCCAGCAGCGTAGGGGACAGGGCAAACATTCAGTACTTC.

The chain couples TRBV25-1 to TRBJ2-1; 11 bases line up with TRBD2. Germline CDR1 reads MGHDK; CDR2 reads SYGVNS. The junction had 7 bases not matched to a gene; V was cut back by 4 bases and J by 8 bases. The length of the CDR3 is 15 residues. As DNA, the CDR3 is TGTGCCAGCAGTGGTATACTAGCGGGAGAGGATGAGCAGTTCTTC. This codes for CASSGILAGEDEQFF.

This clone was seen only a few times. This rearrangement joins TRBV11-1 to TRBJ1-1; TRBD1 agrees at 7 bases. This CDR3 spans 14 amino acids. V dropped 5 bases and J dropped 7; count of bases not matched to a gene: 10. The germline V gene has CDR1 SGHAT and CDR2 FQDESV (reference sequence). CDR3 nucleotide sequence: TGTGCCAGCAGCCTCCGGGACAGCGGGGGTGAAGCTTTCTTT. Residues: CASSLRDSGGEAFF.

The chain combines TRBV11-2 with TRBJ2-2, with 12 positions matching TRBD1. In germline, CDR1 is SGHAT, CDR2 FQNNGV. Trimming removed 8 bases from V and 3 bases from J; junction bases left unmatched: 7. The CDR3 runs 16 residues. The CDR3 protein is CASRVGQGAYTGELFF. The CDR3, as DNA: TGTGCCAGCCGGGTGGGACAGGGGGCATACACCGGGGAGCTGTTTTTT.

The chain has TRBV7-3 and TRBJ2-1, with D unclear. The V end lost 3 bases, the J end lost 11 bases, and 14 bases lay between the germline ends. The CDR3 has 13 amino acids. Germline values: CDR1 SGHTA, CDR2 FQGTGA. The CDR3 region has the DNA TGTGCCAGCAGCTTTGACTCCCAGCTGAAGCAGTTCTTC. Its translation is CASSFDSQLKQFF. The whole variable domain, filled in from reference TRBV7-3 and TRBJ2-1, reads GAGVSQTPSNKVTEKGKYVELRCDPISGHTALYWYRQSLGQGPEFLIYFQGTGAADDSGLPNDRFFAVRPEGSVSTLKIQRTERGDSAVYLCASSFDSQLKQFFGPGTRLTVL.